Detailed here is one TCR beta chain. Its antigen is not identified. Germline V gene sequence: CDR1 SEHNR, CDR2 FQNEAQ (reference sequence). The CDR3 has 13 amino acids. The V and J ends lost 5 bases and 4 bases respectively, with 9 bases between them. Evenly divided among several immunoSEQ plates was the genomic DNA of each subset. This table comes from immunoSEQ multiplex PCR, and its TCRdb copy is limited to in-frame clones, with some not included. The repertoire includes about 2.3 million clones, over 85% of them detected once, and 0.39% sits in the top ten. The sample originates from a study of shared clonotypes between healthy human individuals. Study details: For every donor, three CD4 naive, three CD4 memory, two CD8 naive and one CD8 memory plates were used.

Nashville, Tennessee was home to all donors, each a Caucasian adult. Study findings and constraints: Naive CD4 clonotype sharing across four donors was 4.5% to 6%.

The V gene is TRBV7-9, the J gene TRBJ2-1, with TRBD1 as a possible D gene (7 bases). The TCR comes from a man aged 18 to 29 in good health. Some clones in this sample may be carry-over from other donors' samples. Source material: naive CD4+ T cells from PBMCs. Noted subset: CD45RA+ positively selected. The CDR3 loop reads CASSAGQYNEQFF. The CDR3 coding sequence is TGTGCCAGCAGCGCGGGACAGTACAATGAGCAGTTCTTC.